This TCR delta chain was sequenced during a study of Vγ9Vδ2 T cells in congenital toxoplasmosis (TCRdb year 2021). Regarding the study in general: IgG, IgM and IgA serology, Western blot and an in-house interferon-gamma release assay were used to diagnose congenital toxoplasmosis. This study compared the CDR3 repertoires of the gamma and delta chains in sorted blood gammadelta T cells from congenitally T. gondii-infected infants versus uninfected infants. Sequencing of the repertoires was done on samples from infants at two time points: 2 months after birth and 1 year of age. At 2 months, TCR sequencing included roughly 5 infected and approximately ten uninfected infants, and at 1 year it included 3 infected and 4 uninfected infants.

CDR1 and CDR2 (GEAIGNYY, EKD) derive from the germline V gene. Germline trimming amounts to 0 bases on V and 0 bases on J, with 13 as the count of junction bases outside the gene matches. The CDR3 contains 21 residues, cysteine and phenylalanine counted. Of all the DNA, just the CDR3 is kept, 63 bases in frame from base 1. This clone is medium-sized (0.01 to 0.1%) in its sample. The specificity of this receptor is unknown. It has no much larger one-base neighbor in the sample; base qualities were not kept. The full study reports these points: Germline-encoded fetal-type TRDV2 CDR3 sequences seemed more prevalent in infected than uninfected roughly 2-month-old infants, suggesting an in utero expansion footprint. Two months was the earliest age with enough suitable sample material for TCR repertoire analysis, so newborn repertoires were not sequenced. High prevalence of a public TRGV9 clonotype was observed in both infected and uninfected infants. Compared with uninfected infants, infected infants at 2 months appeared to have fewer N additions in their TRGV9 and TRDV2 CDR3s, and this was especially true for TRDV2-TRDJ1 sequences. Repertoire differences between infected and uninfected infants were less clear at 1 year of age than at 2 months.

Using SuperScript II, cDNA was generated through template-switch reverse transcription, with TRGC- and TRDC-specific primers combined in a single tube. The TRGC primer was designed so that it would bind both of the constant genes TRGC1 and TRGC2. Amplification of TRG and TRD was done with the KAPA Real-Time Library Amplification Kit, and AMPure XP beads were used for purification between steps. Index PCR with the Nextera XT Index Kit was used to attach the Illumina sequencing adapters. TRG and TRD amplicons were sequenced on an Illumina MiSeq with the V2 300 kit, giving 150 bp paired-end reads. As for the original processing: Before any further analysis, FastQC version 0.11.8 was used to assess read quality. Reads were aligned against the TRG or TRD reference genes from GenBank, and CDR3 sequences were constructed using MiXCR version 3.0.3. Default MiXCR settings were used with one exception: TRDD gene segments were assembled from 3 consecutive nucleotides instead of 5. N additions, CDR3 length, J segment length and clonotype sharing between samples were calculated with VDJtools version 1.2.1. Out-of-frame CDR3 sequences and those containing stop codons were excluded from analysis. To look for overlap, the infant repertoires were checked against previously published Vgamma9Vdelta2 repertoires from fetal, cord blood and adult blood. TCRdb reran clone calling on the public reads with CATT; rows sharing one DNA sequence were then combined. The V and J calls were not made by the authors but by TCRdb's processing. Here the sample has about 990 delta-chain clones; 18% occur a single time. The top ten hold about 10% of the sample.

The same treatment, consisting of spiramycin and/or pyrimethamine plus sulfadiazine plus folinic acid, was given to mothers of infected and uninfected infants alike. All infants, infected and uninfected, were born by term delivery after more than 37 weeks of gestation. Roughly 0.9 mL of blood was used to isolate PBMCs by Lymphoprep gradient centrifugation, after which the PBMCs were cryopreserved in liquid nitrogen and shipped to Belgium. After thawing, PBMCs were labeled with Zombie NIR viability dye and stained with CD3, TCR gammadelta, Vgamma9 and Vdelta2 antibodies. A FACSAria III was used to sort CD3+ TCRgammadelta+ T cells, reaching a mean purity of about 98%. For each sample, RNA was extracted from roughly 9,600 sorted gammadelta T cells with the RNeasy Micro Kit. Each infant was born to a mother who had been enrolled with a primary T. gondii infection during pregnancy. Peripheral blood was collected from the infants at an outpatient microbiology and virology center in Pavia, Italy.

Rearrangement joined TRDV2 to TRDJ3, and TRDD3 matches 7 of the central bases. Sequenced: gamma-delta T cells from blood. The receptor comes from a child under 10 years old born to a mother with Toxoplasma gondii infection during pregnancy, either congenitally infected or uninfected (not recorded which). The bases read TGTGCCTGTGACACCCTGGGGGCCTCCGCGATCAGCTCCTGGGACACCCGACAGATGTTTTTC. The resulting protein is CACDTLGASAISSWDTRQMFF.